These 18 T cell receptor beta chains came from one sample sequenced in a study of blood T cell repertoires in COVID-19 (dated by TCRdb to 2020 to 2022). Libraries were built with the immunoSEQ multiplex PCR assay. TCRdb took over this immuneACCESS table, retaining in-frame rearrangements with V and J assigned. Such tables are incomplete; in checked studies, under half of the missing clones stem from an unresolved V gene, and the remainder is unexplained. The sample table lists 250,000 to 400,000 clones, under 90% of them with a count of one. Roughly 2.9% of the sample lies in the top ten. The material sequenced was peripheral blood. The source of these receptors is a woman aged 25 to 39 with COVID-19, enrolled during active disease.

The chain is built from TRBV29-1 and TRBJ1-1, with 11 bases aligning to TRBD1. The V segment lost 1 base and the J segment 4 bases; nucleotides outside the gene matches: 5. In germline, CDR1 is SQVTM, CDR2 ANQGSEA. The CDR3 has 15 residues. The CDR3 region is CSVEGTGGAGTEAFF. The CDR3 DNA reads TGCAGCGTTGAAGGGACAGGGGGCGCGGGCACTGAAGCTTTCTTT. The complete variable domain, with remaining parts taken from reference TRBV29-1 and TRBJ1-1, reads SAVISQKPSRDICQRGTSLTIQCQVDSQVTMMFWYRQQPGQSLTLIATANQGSEATYESGFVIDKFPISRPNLTFSTLTVSNMSPEDSSIYLCSVEGTGGAGTEAFFGQGTRLTVV.

CDR3 sequence reads: CATIGTGNTGELFF. In DNA form, the CDR3 reads TGTGCCACCATTGGGACAGGTAACACCGGGGAGCTGTTTTTT. V and J are TRBV24-1 and TRBJ2-2; TRBD1 matches 8 bases. Germline CDR1 reads KGHDR; CDR2 reads SFDVKD. V shed 8 bases and J 2 bases; nucleotides not matched to a gene: 3. The CDR3 is 14 amino acids.

This clone occurred a few times. This chain links TRBV4-2 with TRBJ1-5, with TRBD1 identical over 7 bases. The CDR3 extends over 21 amino acids. Germline CDR1 is LGHNA and CDR2 is YNFKEQ. V shed 0 bases and J 0 bases; nucleotides not matched to a gene: 17. The CDR3 nucleotides read TGTGCCAGCAGCCAAGAGGCCCGAGGACAGGTAGGCGGCTATAGCAATCAGCCCCAGCATTTT. This encodes CASSQEARGQVGGYSNQPQHF.

The chain links TRBV9 to TRBJ2-4, with D possibly being TRBD1 (5 bases). V lost 3 bases and J 7 bases, leaving 5 bases between the germline ends. There are 11 residues in the CDR3. Per the germline V gene, CDR1 is SGDLS and CDR2 is YYNGEE. CDR3 protein: CASSEGNIQYF. The CDR3 DNA reads as TGTGCCAGCAGCGAGGGGAACATTCAGTACTTC.

CDR3 DNA sequence: TGTGCCAGCAGTTTTCCAGGGGGCTATAGCAATCAGCCCCAGCATTTT. It is translated as CASSFPGGYSNQPQHF. J is TRBJ1-5 and V is TRBV28; 8 bases map to TRBD1. J lost 0 bases, V lost 3 bases, and 4 bases had no gene match. The CDR3 runs to 16 residues. The germline CDR1 and CDR2 sequences are MDHEN and SYDVKM.

J is TRBJ2-3 and V is TRBV20-1, with 7 bases matching TRBD2. V dropped 3 bases and J dropped 7; count of bases not matched to a gene: 10. In germline, CDR1 is DFQATT, CDR2 SNEGSKA (reference sequence). This CDR3 is built from 14 residues. CDR3 sequence: CSASFGRERNTQYF. The CDR3 DNA is TGCAGTGCTAGTTTTGGGCGGGAGAGAAATACGCAGTATTTT.

V usage is TRBV30 and J usage is TRBJ2-1; weak D call: TRBD2 (5 bases). Trimming removed 3 bases from V and 4 bases from J, with 16 bases in between. CDR3 length: 15 amino acids. Per the germline V gene, CDR1 is GTSNPN and CDR2 is SVGIG (reference sequence). DNA of the CDR3: TGTGCCTGGAGATACGGGAATAATCCGTACAATGAGCAGTTCTTC. It encodes CAWRYGNNPYNEQFF.

This sequence joins TRBV5-4 and TRBJ2-5; 10 positions agree with TRBD1. The germline CDR1 and CDR2 sequences are SGHNT and YYREEE (reference sequence). V shed 3 bases, J shed 4 bases, and the junction held 0 bases outside the gene matches. The CDR3 is 13 amino acids. CDR3 residues: CASSWDRGETQYF. The CDR3 coding sequence is TGTGCCAGCAGCTGGGACAGGGGAGAGACCCAGTACTTC.

The J gene is TRBJ1-2, the V gene TRBV27, with 7 bases fitting TRBD1. In germline, CDR1 is MNHEY, CDR2 SMNVEV (reference sequence). CDR3 length equals 17 residues. The junction had 7 bases not matched to a gene; V was cut back by 0 bases and J by 0 bases. The CDR3 protein is CASSLSATGPTNYGYTF. Here the CDR3 DNA reads TGTGCCAGCAGTTTATCCGCGACAGGGCCGACTAACTATGGCTACACCTTC.

J is TRBJ2-4 and V is TRBV2; 10 bases agree with TRBD1. The V segment lost 6 bases and the J segment 6 bases; nucleotides outside the gene matches: 14. This CDR3 is built from 17 residues. CDR1 and CDR2 from the germline V gene are SNHLY and FYNNEI. DNA of the CDR3: TGTGCCAGCAGAAAGGGGACAGGGGTTAGCCAAGCAAACATTCAGTACTTC. Translating it yields CASRKGTGVSQANIQYF.

This rearrangement joins TRBV6-5 to TRBJ1-1; the D gene is possibly TRBD1 (5 bases). CDR3 size: 15 residues. CDR1 is MNHEY and CDR2 is SVGAGI in the germline V gene. V lost 2 bases to trimming and J lost 1 base, with 11 bases between them. CDR3 in amino acids: CASSYGGVANTEAFF. In nucleotides, the CDR3 is TGTGCCAGCAGTTACGGAGGGGTAGCGAACACTGAAGCTTTCTTT.

This clone was observed a handful of times. The gene calls are TRBV27 and TRBJ1-2; D not certain. CDR3 length: 14 residues. V was trimmed by 5 bases and J by 6 bases, leaving 16 bases between them. Germline loops: CDR1 MNHEY, CDR2 SMNVEV (reference sequence). CDR3 nucleotide sequence: TGTGCCAGCAGTCCCCTCGGTTCCACCCATGGCTACACCTTC. Translating it yields CASSPLGSTHGYTF.

This clone showed up just a few times. The chain uses TRBV6-6 and TRBJ1-5, with 7 bases fitting TRBD1. Losses at the gene ends were 8 bases for V and 1 base for J; bases not matched to a gene: 8. Germline CDR1 and CDR2: MNHNY and SVGAGI (reference sequence). There are 15 residues in the CDR3. The CDR3 here is CASRQGSLSNQPQHF. The CDR3 nucleotides read TGTGCCAGCCGACAGGGAAGTTTGAGCAATCAGCCCCAGCATTTT.

This sequence joins TRBV15 and TRBJ2-1; 7 bases fit TRBD2. Germline-derived CDR1 and CDR2 are LNHNV and YYDKDF (reference sequence). The junction had 8 bases not matched to a gene; V was cut back by 3 bases and J by 3 bases. The CDR3 extends over 16 amino acids. The chain's CDR3 is CATSRGPGLYYNEQFF. DNA for the CDR3: TGTGCCACCAGCAGGGGACCGGGACTATACTACAATGAGCAGTTCTTC.

The J gene is TRBJ1-3, the V gene TRBV27, with TRBD1 identical over 7 bases. Per the germline V gene, CDR1 is MNHEY and CDR2 is SMNVEV (reference sequence). V trimming: 6 bases; J trimming: 7 bases; junction bases outside the gene matches: 9. This CDR3 comprises 14 residues. The CDR3 DNA reads TGTGCCAGCAGCCCCGCCGGGACAGTTAACACCATATATTTT. Amino acids: CASSPAGTVNTIYF.

The chain links TRBV5-1 to TRBJ1-1; no firm D call. V was trimmed by 4 bases and J by 11 bases, leaving 12 bases between them. Germline V gives CDR1 SGHRS, CDR2 YFSETQ. There are 11 residues in the CDR3. CDR3 sequence (DNA): TGCGCCAGCAGCCTGTTTGAAGAGGCTTTCTTT. Amino acid sequence: CASSLFEEAFF.

This rearrangement joins TRBV27 to TRBJ1-6; 9 bases map to TRBD1. Trimming removed 6 bases from V and 8 bases from J; junction bases left unmatched: 11. This CDR3 has 16 residues. CDR1 is MNHEY, CDR2 SMNVEV, per germline (reference sequence). The CDR3: CASREPNRGPYSPLHF. The CDR3 nucleotides are TGTGCCAGCAGGGAACCGAACAGGGGGCCGTATTCACCCCTCCACTTT.

CDR3 bases: TGTGCCAGCAGCCTTTATAGCGGAACCAACAATGAGCAGTTCTTC. It specifies CASSLYSGTNNEQFF. This chain uses TRBV11-3 with TRBJ2-1; maybe TRBD2 (6 bases). Between the trimmed V and J ends, which lost 5 bases and 5 bases, there was a span of 16 bases. This CDR3 is 15 amino acids long. Germline CDR1 is SGHNT and CDR2 is YENEEA.